Listed here are 14 T cell receptor beta chains from one sample, sequenced in a study of T-cell memory formation after mild COVID-19. TCRdb fed the 5' RACE reads into MiXCR, producing one record per CDR3 protein. The sample consists of 150,000 to 200,000 distinct CDR3 sequences, roughly 31% of them appearing once. Material: PBMCs or a T cell subset sorted from them (not recorded which). The receptors here all came from an adult woman who had mild COVID-19 (a few samples of this study predate the infection). Cell type and time point are not known.

This clonotype has only a few counts. The chain recombines TRBV6-5 with TRBJ2-3, with D maybe TRBD2 (5 bases). Trimming shortened V by 9 bases and J by 3 bases, and 19 bases separated the two germline ends. This CDR3 is 15 amino acids long. Germline assignment: CDR1 MNHEY and CDR2 SVGAGI. Written as DNA, the CDR3 is TGTGCCAGTCGCCGGTTTGGGAGTAGGACAGATACGCAGTATTTT. It translates to CASRRFGSRTDTQYF.

This clonotype was observed a handful of times. The chain employs TRBV12-3 or TRBV12-4 and TRBJ2-1; the D is unclear. The CDR3 sequence is 12 residues long. The germline V and J ends were trimmed by 3 bases and 7 bases, with 7 bases remaining between them. CDR3 bases: TGTGCCAGCAGTTTGCTAAGGAATGAGCAGTTCTTC. Translating gives CASSLLRNEQFF.

At least ten counts were recorded for this clonotype. CDR3 amino acids: CASSQDLIQGYRNEQYF. The CDR3 region has the DNA TGTGCCAGCAGCCAAGACTTGATACAGGGATATCGCAACGAGCAGTACTTC. The rearrangement links TRBV3-1 to TRBJ2-7, with D perhaps matching TRBD1 (6 bases). Germline values: CDR1 LGHDT, CDR2 YNNKEL (reference sequence). The CDR3 is made up of 17 amino acids. V lost 0 bases to trimming and J lost 5 bases, with 20 bases between them.

This clonotype has more than one count but fewer than ten. The V gene is TRBV6-2 or TRBV6-3, the J gene TRBJ1-1, with 8 positions matching TRBD1. The V and J ends lost 6 bases and 2 bases, in that order; junction bases with no gene match: 11. Germline CDR1 and CDR2: MNHEY and SVGEGT. This CDR3 has 16 residues. CDR3 in DNA: TGTGCCAGCAGGCGAGGGACAGGCCTTAAAAACACTGAAGCTTTCTTT. As protein: CASRRGTGLKNTEAFF.

The chain recombines TRBV12-3 or TRBV12-4 with TRBJ2-7, with a weak D call TRBD2 (6 bases). Deletions cut 5 bases from V and 9 bases from J, with 20 bases between. This CDR3 contains 14 residues. Here the CDR3 DNA reads TGTGCCAGCAGTCAACCTATGGAGGGTGTCGGGCAGTACTTC. Translated, it gives CASSQPMEGVGQYF.

The rearrangement links TRBV7-9 to TRBJ1-2; 7 nucleotides agree with TRBD1. With V trimmed by 0 bases and J by 6 bases, 10 bases remained unmatched. Germline assignment: CDR1 SEHNR and CDR2 FQNEAQ (reference sequence). The CDR3 runs to 16 residues. The CDR3 sequence: CASSLARTGDWDGYTF. The DNA of the CDR3 is TGTGCCAGCAGCTTAGCCCGAACAGGGGATTGGGATGGCTACACCTTC.

This chain uses TRBV20-1 with TRBJ2-3; the D gene could be TRBD1 or TRBD2 (5 bases each). Germline CDR1 is DFQATT and CDR2 is SNEGSKA (reference sequence). This CDR3 is built from 15 residues. The V and J ends lost 1 base and 0 bases respectively, with 11 bases between them. The DNA for the CDR3 is TGCAGTGCTAGAGTTGTCGGGGCGAGCACAGATACGCAGTATTTT. Translated, it gives CSARVVGASTDTQYF.

The chain has TRBV7-2 and TRBJ2-5; 7 bases map to TRBD1. This CDR3 is 17 amino acids long. CDR1 SGHTA and CDR2 FQGNSA come from the germline V gene. J lost 5 bases, V lost 5 bases, and 17 bases had no gene match. The CDR3: CASSPSILTGNLETQYF. CDR3 nucleotide sequence: TGTGCCAGCAGCCCATCCATCCTGACAGGGAATTTGGAGACCCAGTACTTC.

This clonotype appeared once. The chain couples TRBV12-3 or TRBV12-4 to TRBJ2-4, with D maybe TRBD1 (6 bases). Trimming removed 3 bases from V and 0 bases from J, with 9 bases in between. The CDR3 runs to 15 residues. CDR3 sequence reads: CASSLDSAAKNIQYF. CDR3 coding DNA: TGTGCCAGCAGTTTGGACAGTGCAGCCAAAAACATTCAGTACTTC.

This clonotype was counted only a few times. The chain employs TRBV18 and TRBJ1-1; D remains ambiguous. This CDR3 contains 15 residues. Germline CDR1 is KGHSH and CDR2 is LQKENI. Trimming removed 3 bases from V and 1 base from J, with 12 bases in between. CDR3 DNA sequence: TGTGCCAGCTCACCTGCGGCCGGGCAGAACACTGAAGCTTTCTTT. Its translation is CASSPAAGQNTEAFF.

The chain has TRBV12-3 or TRBV12-4 and TRBJ2-1; perhaps TRBD2 as D (7 bases). Between the trimmed V and J ends, which lost 6 bases and 8 bases, there was a span of 14 bases. The CDR3 is made up of 13 amino acids. The CDR3 is CASRKGGADEQFF. The CDR3 bases are TGTGCCAGCAGGAAGGGGGGGGCTGATGAGCAGTTCTTC.

The sample holds a few counts of this clonotype. The J gene is TRBJ1-4, the V gene TRBV7-9; D is ambiguous. The V gene lost 8 bases and the J gene lost 5 bases, with 15 bases spanning the gap. This CDR3 region has 14 residues. Germline V gene lookup returns CDR1 SEHNR and CDR2 FQNEAQ (reference sequence). Here the CDR3 reads CASREGNINEKLFF. CDR3 coding DNA: TGTGCCAGCCGTGAGGGCAATATCAATGAAAAACTGTTTTTT.

The rearrangement joins TRBV6-6 to TRBJ2-7; 7 bases are shared with TRBD1. This CDR3 contains 14 residues. J lost 3 bases, V lost 6 bases, and 8 bases had no gene match. The germline gives CDR1 MNHNY, CDR2 SVGAGI (reference sequence). Here the CDR3 DNA reads TGTGCCAGCAGACCCACAGGGGACGGCTACGAGCAGTACTTC. It specifies CASRPTGDGYEQYF.

The CDR3 DNA is TGTGCCACCAGTGAAGGGAGATGGAACAATCAGCCCCAGCATTTT. Translated: CATSEGRWNNQPQHF. The chain joins TRBV24-1 to TRBJ1-5, with D hard to call. Germline V gene lookup returns CDR1 KGHDR and CDR2 SFDVKD. V shed 4 bases and J shed 3 bases, with 12 bases lying between them. This CDR3 spans 15 amino acids.